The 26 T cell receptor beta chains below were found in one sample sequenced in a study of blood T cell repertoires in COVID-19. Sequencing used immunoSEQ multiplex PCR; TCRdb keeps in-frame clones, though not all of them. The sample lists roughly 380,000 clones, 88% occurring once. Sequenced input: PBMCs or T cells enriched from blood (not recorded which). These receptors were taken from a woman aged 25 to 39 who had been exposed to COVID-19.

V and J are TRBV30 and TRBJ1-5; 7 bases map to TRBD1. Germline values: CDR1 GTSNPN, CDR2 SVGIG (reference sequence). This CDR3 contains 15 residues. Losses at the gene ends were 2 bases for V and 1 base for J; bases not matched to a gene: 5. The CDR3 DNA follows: TGTGCCTGGAGTCAGGGGGGTTTAAGCAATCAGCCCCAGCATTTT. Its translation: CAWSQGGLSNQPQHF.

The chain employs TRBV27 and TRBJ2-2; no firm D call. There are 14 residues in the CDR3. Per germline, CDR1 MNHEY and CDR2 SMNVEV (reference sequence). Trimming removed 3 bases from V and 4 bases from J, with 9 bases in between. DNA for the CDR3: TGTGCCAGCAGTTTCCCTCCGGGCACCGGGGAGCTGTTTTTT. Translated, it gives CASSFPPGTGELFF.

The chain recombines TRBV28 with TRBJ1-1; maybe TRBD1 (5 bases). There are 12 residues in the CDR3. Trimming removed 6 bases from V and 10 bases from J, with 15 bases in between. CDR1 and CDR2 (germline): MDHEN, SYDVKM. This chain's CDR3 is CASSSQGWGAFF. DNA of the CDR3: TGTGCCAGCAGCTCCCAGGGCTGGGGAGCTTTCTTT.

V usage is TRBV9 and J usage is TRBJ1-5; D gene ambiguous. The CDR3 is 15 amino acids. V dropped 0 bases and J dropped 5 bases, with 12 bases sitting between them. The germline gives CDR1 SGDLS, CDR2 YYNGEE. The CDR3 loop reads CASSVAGDGDQPQHF. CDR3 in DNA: TGTGCCAGCAGCGTAGCCGGGGATGGGGATCAGCCCCAGCATTTT.

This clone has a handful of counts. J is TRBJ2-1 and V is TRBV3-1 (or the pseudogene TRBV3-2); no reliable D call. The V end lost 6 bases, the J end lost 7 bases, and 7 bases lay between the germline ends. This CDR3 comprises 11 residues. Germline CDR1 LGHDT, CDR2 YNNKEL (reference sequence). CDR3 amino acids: CASRTRNEQFF. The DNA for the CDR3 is TGTGCCAGCAGGACGAGGAATGAGCAGTTCTTC.

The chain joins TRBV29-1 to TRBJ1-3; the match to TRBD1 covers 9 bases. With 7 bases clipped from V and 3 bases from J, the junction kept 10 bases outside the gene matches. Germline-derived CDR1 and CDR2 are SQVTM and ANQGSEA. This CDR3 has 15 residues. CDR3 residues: CSGAGGQGGGNTIYF. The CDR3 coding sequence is TGCAGCGGCGCGGGGGGACAGGGTGGTGGAAACACCATATATTTT. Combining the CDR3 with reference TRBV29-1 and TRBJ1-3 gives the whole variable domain SAVISQKPSRDICQRGTSLTIQCQVDSQVTMMFWYRQQPGQSLTLIATANQGSEATYESGFVIDKFPISRPNLTFSTLTVSNMSPEDSSIYLCSGAGGQGGGNTIYFGEGSWLTVV.

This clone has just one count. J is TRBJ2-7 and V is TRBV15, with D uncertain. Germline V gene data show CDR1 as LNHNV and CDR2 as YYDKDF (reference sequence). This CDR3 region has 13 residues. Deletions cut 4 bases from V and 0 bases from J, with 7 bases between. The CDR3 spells CATSTQYSYEQYF. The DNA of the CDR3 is TGTGCCACCAGCACCCAGTACTCCTACGAGCAGTACTTC.

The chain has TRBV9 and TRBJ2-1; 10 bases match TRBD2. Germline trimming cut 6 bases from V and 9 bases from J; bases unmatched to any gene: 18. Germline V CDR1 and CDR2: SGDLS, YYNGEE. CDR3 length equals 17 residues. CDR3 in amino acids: CASTPTGLAGGEGEQFF. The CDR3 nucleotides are TGTGCCAGCACCCCTACCGGATTAGCGGGAGGAGAAGGTGAGCAGTTCTTC.

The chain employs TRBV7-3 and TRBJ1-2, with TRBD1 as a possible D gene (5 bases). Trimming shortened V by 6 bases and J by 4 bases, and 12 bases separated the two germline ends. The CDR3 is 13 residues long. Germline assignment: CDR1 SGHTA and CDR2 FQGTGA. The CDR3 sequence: CASSAGLGYGYTF. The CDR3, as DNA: TGTGCCAGCAGTGCAGGGTTAGGCTATGGCTACACCTTC.

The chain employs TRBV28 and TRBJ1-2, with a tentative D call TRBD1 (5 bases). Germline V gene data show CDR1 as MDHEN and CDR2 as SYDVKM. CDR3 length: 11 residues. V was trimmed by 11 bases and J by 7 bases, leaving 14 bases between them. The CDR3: CAGGARAGYTF. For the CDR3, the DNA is TGTGCCGGTGGGGCGCGAGCTGGCTACACCTTC.

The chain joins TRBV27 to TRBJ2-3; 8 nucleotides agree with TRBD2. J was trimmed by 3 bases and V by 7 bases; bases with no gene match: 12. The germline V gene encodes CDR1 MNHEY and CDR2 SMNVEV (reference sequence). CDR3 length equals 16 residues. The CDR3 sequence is CASTPEREIGTDTQYF. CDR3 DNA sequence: TGTGCCAGCACACCCGAGCGGGAGATTGGGACAGATACGCAGTATTTT.

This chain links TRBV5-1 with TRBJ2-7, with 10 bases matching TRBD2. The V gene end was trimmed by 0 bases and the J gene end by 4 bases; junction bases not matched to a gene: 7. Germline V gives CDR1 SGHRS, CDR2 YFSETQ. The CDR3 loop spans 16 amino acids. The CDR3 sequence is CASSLGPSGSRYEQYF. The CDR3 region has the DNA TGCGCCAGCAGCTTGGGGCCTAGCGGGAGTCGGTACGAGCAGTACTTC.

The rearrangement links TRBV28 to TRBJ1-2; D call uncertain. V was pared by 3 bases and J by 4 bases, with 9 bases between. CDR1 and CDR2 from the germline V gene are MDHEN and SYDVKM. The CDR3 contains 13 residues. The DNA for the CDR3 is TGTGCCAGCAGTTTGCCGTCTACCTATGGCTACACCTTC. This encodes CASSLPSTYGYTF.

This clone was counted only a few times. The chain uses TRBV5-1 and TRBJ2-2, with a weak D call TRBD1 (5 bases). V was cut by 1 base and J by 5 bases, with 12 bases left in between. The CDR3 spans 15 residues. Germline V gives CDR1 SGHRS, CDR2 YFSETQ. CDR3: CASSLIGHGTGELFF. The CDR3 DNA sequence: TGCGCCAGCAGCTTGATAGGACATGGGACCGGGGAGCTGTTTTTT. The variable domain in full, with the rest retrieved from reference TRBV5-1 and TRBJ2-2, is KAGVTQTPRYLIKTRGQQVTLSCSPISGHRSVSWYQQTPGQGLQFLFEYFSETQRNKGNFPGRFSGRQFSNSRSEMNVSTLELGDSALYLCASSLIGHGTGELFFGEGSRLTVL.

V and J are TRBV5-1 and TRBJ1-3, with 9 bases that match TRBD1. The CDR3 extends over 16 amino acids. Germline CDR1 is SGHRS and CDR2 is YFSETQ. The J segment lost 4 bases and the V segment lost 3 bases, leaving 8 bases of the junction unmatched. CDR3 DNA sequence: TGCGCCAGCAGCTGGGGGACAGGGAATCGAGGAAACACCATATATTTT. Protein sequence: CASSWGTGNRGNTIYF.

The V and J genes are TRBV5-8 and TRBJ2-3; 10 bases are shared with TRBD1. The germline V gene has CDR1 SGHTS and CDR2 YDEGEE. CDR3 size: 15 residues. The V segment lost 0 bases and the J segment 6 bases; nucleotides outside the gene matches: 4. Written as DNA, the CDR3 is TGTGCCAGCAGCTTGGGACAGGGGGCAGTGGATACGCAGTATTTT. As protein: CASSLGQGAVDTQYF.

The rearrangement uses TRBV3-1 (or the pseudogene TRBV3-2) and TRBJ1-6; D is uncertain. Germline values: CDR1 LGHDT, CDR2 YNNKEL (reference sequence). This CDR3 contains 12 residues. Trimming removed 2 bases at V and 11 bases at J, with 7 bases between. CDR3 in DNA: TGTGCCAGCAGCCAACAGTCCACACCCCTCCACTTT. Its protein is CASSQQSTPLHF.

CDR3 region: CASRSGTGPYGYTF. The CDR3 DNA reads as TGTGCAAGTCGCTCCGGGACAGGGCCCTATGGCTACACCTTC. The rearrangement links TRBV12-2 to TRBJ1-2; TRBD1 is the table's D call and was not checked against the DNA. TRBV12-2 is a known pseudogene. The CDR3 is 14 amino acids.

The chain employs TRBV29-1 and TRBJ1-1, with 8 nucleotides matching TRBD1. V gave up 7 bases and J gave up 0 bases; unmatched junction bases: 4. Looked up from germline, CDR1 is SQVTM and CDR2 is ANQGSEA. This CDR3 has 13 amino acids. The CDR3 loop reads CSADRGMNTEAFF. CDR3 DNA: TGCAGCGCAGACAGGGGTATGAACACTGAAGCTTTCTTT.

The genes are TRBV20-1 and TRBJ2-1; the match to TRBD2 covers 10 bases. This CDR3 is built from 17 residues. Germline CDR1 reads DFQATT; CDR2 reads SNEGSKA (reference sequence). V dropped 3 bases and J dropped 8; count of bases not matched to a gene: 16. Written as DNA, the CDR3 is TGCAGTGCTAGTGGGGCTAGCGGGAGTCCCCTAGTTGATGAGCAGTTCTTC. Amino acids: CSASGASGSPLVDEQFF.

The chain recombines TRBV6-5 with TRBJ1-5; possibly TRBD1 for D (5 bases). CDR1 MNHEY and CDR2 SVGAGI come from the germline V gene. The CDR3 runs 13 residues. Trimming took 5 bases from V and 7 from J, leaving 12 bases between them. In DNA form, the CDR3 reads TGTGCCAGCAGTACGACAGTAGGCCAGCCCCAGCATTTT. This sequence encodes CASSTTVGQPQHF.

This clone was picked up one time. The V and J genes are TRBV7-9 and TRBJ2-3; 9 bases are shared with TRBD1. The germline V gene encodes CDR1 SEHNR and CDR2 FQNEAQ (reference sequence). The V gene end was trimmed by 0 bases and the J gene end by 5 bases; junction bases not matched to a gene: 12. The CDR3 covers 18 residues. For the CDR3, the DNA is TGTGCCAGCAGCTTAGCGTTGGGGGACAGGGATCACAGAGATACGCAGTATTTT. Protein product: CASSLALGDRDHRDTQYF.

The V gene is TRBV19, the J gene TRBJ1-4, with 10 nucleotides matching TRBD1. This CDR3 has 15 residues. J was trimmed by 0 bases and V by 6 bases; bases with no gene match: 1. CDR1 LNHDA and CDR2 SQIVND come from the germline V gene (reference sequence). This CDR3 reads CASSGTGATNEKLFF. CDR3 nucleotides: TGTGCCAGTAGCGGGACAGGGGCAACTAATGAAAAACTGTTTTTT.

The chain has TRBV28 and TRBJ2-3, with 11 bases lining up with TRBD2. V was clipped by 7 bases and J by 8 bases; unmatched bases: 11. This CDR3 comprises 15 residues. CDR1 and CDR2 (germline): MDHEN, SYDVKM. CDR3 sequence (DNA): TGTGCCAGCACACCGGTAGCGGGAGGGTCTGTTACGCAGTATTTT. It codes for CASTPVAGGSVTQYF.

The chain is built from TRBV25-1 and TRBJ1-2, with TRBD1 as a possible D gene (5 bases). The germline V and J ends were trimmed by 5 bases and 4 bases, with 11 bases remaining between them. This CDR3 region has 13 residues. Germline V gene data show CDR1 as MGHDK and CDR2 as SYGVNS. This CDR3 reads CASSRDFAYGYTF. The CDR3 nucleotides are TGTGCCAGCAGTCGGGACTTTGCCTATGGCTACACCTTC.

CDR3 loop: CATEDRGKLFF. In DNA, the CDR3 is TGTGCCACCGAGGACAGGGGAAAACTGTTTTTT. The chain is built from TRBV27 and TRBJ1-4; 9 bases map to TRBD1. The V and J ends lost 10 bases and 10 bases, in that order; junction bases with no gene match: 4. This CDR3 comprises 11 residues. Germline lookup yields CDR1 MNHEY and CDR2 SMNVEV (reference sequence).